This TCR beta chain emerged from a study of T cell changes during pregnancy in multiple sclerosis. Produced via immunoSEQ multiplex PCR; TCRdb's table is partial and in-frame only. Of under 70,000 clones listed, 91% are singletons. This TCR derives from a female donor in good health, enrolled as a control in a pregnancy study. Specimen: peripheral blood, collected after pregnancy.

This CDR3 is CASSQDTKLAVSSYEQYF. The CDR3, as DNA: TGCGCCAGCAGCCAAGATACTAAACTAGCGGTCAGCTCCTACGAGCAGTACTTC. The chain carries TRBV4-1 and TRBJ2-7; 8 nucleotides match TRBD2. The CDR3 sequence is 18 residues long. J was trimmed by 0 bases and V by 0 bases; bases with no gene match: 10. Germline V lookup: CDR1 MGHRA, CDR2 YSYEKL.